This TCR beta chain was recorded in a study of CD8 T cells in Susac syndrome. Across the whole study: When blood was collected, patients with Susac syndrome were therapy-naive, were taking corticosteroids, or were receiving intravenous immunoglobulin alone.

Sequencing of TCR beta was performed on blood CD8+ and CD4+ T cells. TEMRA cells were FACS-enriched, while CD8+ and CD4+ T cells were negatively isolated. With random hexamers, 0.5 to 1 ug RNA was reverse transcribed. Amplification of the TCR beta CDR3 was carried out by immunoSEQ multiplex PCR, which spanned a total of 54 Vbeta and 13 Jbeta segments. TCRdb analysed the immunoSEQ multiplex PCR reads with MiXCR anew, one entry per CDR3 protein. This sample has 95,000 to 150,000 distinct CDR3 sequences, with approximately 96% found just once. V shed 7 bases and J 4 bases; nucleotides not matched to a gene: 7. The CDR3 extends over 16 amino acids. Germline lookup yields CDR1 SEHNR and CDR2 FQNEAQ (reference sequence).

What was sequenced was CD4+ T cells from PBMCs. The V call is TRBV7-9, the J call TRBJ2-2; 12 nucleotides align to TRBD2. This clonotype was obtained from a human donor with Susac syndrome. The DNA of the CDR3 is TGTGCCAGCACCGGGCGACTAGCGGGAGCCACCGGGGAGCTGTTTTTT. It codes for CASTGRLAGATGELFF. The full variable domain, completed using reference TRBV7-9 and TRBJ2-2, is DTGVSQNPRHKITKRGQNVTFRCDPISEHNRLYWYRQTLGQGPEFLTYFQNEAQLEKSRLLSDRFSAERPKGSFSTLEIQRTEQGDSAMYLCASTGRLAGATGELFFGEGSRLTVL.